One and the same sample provided the 23 T cell receptor beta chains below, sequenced in a study of beta chain features in type 1 diabetes. The whole isolated RNA underwent reverse transcription, so sequencing captured expressed TCRB transcripts. Method: immunoSEQ multiplex PCR; TCRdb's copy keeps in-frame clones and lacks some. The sample lists about 370,000 clones; about 14% were seen once. Source material: naive CD4+ T cells from blood. The receptors here all came from a woman younger than 30 in good health.

The chain links TRBV18 to TRBJ2-1; 9 positions agree with TRBD1. CDR1 is KGHSH and CDR2 is LQKENI in the germline V gene. CDR3 length: 17 amino acids. Germline trimming cut 3 bases from V and 4 bases from J; bases unmatched to any gene: 10. CDR3 bases: TGTGCCAGCTCACCCAATGAATCCGGGACAGGGTACAATGAGCAGTTCTTC. Its translation: CASSPNESGTGYNEQFF. The full variable domain, in which reference TRBV18 and TRBJ2-1 provide the parts outside the CDR3, is NAGVMQNPRHLVRRRGQEARLRCSPMKGHSHVYWYRQLPEEGLKFMVYLQKENIIDESGMPKERFSAEFPKEGPSILRIQQVVRGDSAAYFCASSPNESGTGYNEQFFGPGTRLTVL.

The chain links TRBV5-1 to TRBJ2-7, with 9 bases identical to TRBD2. Germline V lookup: CDR1 SGHRS, CDR2 YFSETQ. V lost 4 bases to trimming and J lost 6 bases; unmatched junction nucleotides: 11. The CDR3 totals 15 residues. The CDR3 nucleotides are TGCGCCAGCAGCCCTCCTAGCGGGAAGATTGGCGAGCAGTACTTC. This translates into CASSPPSGKIGEQYF.

The chain couples TRBV6-6 to TRBJ2-7; 12 bases align to TRBD2. This CDR3 is 14 amino acids long. Germline V lookup: CDR1 MNHNY, CDR2 SVGAGI (reference sequence). J lost 4 bases, V lost 5 bases, and 3 bases had no gene match. Here the CDR3 DNA reads TGTGCCAGCAGTCCAGGACTAGCGGGATACGAGCAGTACTTC. Its translation is CASSPGLAGYEQYF.

This clone has just a few counts. The CDR3 reads CSVRTGTSVYEQYF. CDR3 sequence (DNA): TGCAGCGTTCGGACCGGGACTAGCGTCTACGAGCAGTACTTC. This chain uses TRBV29-1 with TRBJ2-7; TRBD2 matches 10 bases. CDR1 and CDR2 (germline): SQVTM, ANQGSEA. The length of the CDR3 is 14 residues. After removal of 5 bases from V and 3 bases from J, the junction contained 7 bases not matched to a gene.

This clone occurred a few times. The chain is built from TRBV7-2 and TRBJ1-5; D is perhaps TRBD1 (6 bases). Trimming removed 1 base from V and 2 bases from J, with 15 bases in between. Germline-derived CDR1 and CDR2 are SGHTA and FQGNSA. The CDR3 loop spans 17 amino acids. The chain's CDR3 is CASSLELRGPGNQPQHF. In DNA, the CDR3 is TGTGCCAGCAGCTTAGAACTCAGGGGTCCGGGCAATCAGCCCCAGCATTTT. Complete variable domain (other parts from reference TRBV7-2 and TRBJ1-5): GAGVSQSPSNKVTEKGKDVELRCDPISGHTALYWYRQSLGQGLEFLIYFQGNSAPDKSGLPSDRFSAERTGGSVSTLTIQRTQQEDSAVYLCASSLELRGPGNQPQHFGDGTRLSIL.

This clone has only a few counts. The chain couples TRBV7-2 to TRBJ2-5; 9 nucleotides match TRBD2. The CDR3 length is 17 residues. CDR1 is SGHTA, CDR2 FQGNSA, per germline. V lost 2 bases to trimming and J lost 4 bases; unmatched junction nucleotides: 11. The DNA for the CDR3 is TGTGCCAGCAGCTTACAAGCGGTAGCGGGAGTTGGAGAGACCCAGTACTTC. It translates to CASSLQAVAGVGETQYF.

This clone was seen a handful of times. This chain uses TRBV25-1 with TRBJ2-7; 8 positions match TRBD1. There are 15 residues in the CDR3. CDR1 MGHDK and CDR2 SYGVNS come from the germline V gene. The V gene end was trimmed by 3 bases and the J gene end by 7 bases; junction bases not matched to a gene: 11. This CDR3 is CASSEPGQGSGEQYF. The CDR3 bases are TGTGCCAGCAGTGAGCCTGGACAGGGTTCTGGTGAGCAGTACTTC.

The rearrangement joins TRBV2 to TRBJ1-2; D is unclear. CDR1 SNHLY and CDR2 FYNNEI come from the germline V gene. The CDR3 is made up of 13 amino acids. V was shortened by 4 bases and J by 2 bases, with 8 bases between the two germline ends. The CDR3: CASSALRNYGYTF. The CDR3 coding sequence is TGTGCCAGCAGTGCGTTGCGCAACTATGGCTACACCTTC. The full variable domain, in which reference TRBV2 and TRBJ1-2 provide the parts outside the CDR3, is EPEVTQTPSHQVTQMGQEVILRCVPISNHLYFYWYRQILGQKVEFLVSFYNNEISEKSEIFDDQFSVERPDGSNFTLKIRSTKLEDSAMYFCASSALRNYGYTFGSGTRLTVV.

The chain combines TRBV30 with TRBJ1-5; no clear D gene. From germline, CDR1 is GTSNPN and CDR2 SVGIG (reference sequence). V lost 5 bases and J 7 bases, leaving 9 bases between the germline ends. This CDR3 is built from 11 residues. The CDR3 sequence: CAWGRRQPQHF. In DNA form, the CDR3 reads TGTGCCTGGGGTAGGAGGCAGCCCCAGCATTTT.

The chain's CDR3 is CASSLNGGLAGGETQYF. DNA of the CDR3: TGTGCCAGCAGCTTAAACGGAGGGCTAGCGGGAGGAGAGACCCAGTACTTC. The gene calls are TRBV7-3 and TRBJ2-5, with TRBD2 matching over 11 bases. The germline V gene encodes CDR1 SGHTA and CDR2 FQGTGA. The CDR3 totals 17 residues. Unmatched junction bases numbered 8, after V lost 1 base and J lost 4 bases.

This rearrangement joins TRBV5-1 to TRBJ2-7; D is ambiguous. Germline CDR1 SGHRS, CDR2 YFSETQ. The length of the CDR3 is 16 residues. Deletions cut 0 bases from V and 0 bases from J, with 13 bases between. CDR3 loop: CASSLAGSPTSYEQYF. For the CDR3, the DNA is TGCGCCAGCAGCTTGGCAGGCAGCCCGACCTCCTACGAGCAGTACTTC.

The chain's CDR3 is CASSTLSGGTYEQYF. The CDR3 DNA sequence: TGTGCCAGCAGCACCTTAAGCGGGGGGACCTACGAGCAGTACTTC. The V gene is TRBV7-2, the J gene TRBJ2-7; TRBD2 matches at 9 bases. From germline, CDR1 is SGHTA and CDR2 FQGNSA. V gave up 5 bases and J gave up 2 bases; unmatched junction bases: 7. CDR3 length: 15 residues.

With regard to this clone: Within the sample, other DNA sequences also encode this same CDR3. The V call is TRBV6-5, the J call TRBJ1-1; 8 bases match TRBD1. V gave up 2 bases and J gave up 1 base; unmatched junction bases: 0. This CDR3 has 14 amino acids. Per the germline V gene, CDR1 is MNHEY and CDR2 is SVGAGI. CDR3 sequence: CASSYGQGNTEAFF. The CDR3 coding sequence is TGTGCCAGCAGTTACGGACAGGGGAACACTGAAGCTTTCTTT.

This clone has only a few counts. As DNA, the CDR3 is TGTGCCAGCAGTGAACAGGAGGGCGGGGAGCTGTTTTTT. This encodes CASSEQEGGELFF. This chain joins TRBV25-1 and TRBJ2-2, with D possibly TRBD2 on 6 matching bases. Trimming pared 2 bases from V and 7 bases from J, leaving 8 bases between. Germline V gene lookup returns CDR1 MGHDK and CDR2 SYGVNS. The CDR3 is 13 residues long.

The rearrangement uses TRBV7-9 and TRBJ2-1; 7 positions agree with TRBD1. The CDR3 is 14 residues long. With V trimmed by 1 base and J by 13 bases, 10 bases remained unmatched. Germline CDR1 is SEHNR and CDR2 is FQNEAQ (reference sequence). CDR3 in amino acids: CASSLGHGQDKQFF. CDR3 DNA: TGTGCCAGCAGCTTAGGCCACGGACAGGATAAACAGTTCTTC. The full variable domain, its missing parts supplied by reference TRBV7-9 and TRBJ2-1, is DTGVSQNPRHKITKRGQNVTFRCDPISEHNRLYWYRQTLGQGPEFLTYFQNEAQLEKSRLLSDRFSAERPKGSFSTLEIQRTEQGDSAMYLCASSLGHGQDKQFFGPGTRLTVL.

The rearrangement joins TRBV29-1 to TRBJ1-2, with TRBD1 identical over 7 bases. From germline, CDR1 is SQVTM and CDR2 ANQGSEA. The CDR3 runs to 16 residues. The junction had 11 bases not matched to a gene; V was cut back by 2 bases and J by 2 bases. The CDR3 is CSVELFATGRNYGYTF. In DNA, the CDR3 is TGCAGCGTTGAATTATTCGCGACAGGGCGGAACTATGGCTACACCTTC. The whole variable domain, filled in from reference TRBV29-1 and TRBJ1-2, reads SAVISQKPSRDICQRGTSLTIQCQVDSQVTMMFWYRQQPGQSLTLIATANQGSEATYESGFVIDKFPISRPNLTFSTLTVSNMSPEDSSIYLCSVELFATGRNYGYTFGSGTRLTVV.

This clone has more than one count but fewer than ten. This chain's CDR3 is CASRELAVQETQYF. As DNA, the CDR3 is TGTGCCAGCAGGGAACTAGCGGTACAAGAGACCCAGTACTTC. The rearrangement uses TRBV2 and TRBJ2-5; 8 bases fit TRBD2. J gave up 2 bases and V 6 bases, and 5 bases lay outside the gene matches. The germline CDR1 and CDR2 sequences are SNHLY and FYNNEI. CDR3 length equals 14 residues.

The rearrangement uses TRBV28 and TRBJ1-1, with 11 bases identical to TRBD1. The J segment lost 3 bases and the V segment lost 6 bases, leaving 9 bases of the junction unmatched. The CDR3 extends over 16 amino acids. Germline assignment: CDR1 MDHEN and CDR2 SYDVKM. The CDR3 sequence: CASRGTGGFRHTEAFF. CDR3 bases: TGTGCCAGCAGGGGGACAGGGGGATTCCGGCACACTGAAGCTTTCTTT.

This chain links TRBV25-1 with TRBJ2-7, with 9 bases identical to TRBD1. Germline lookup yields CDR1 MGHDK and CDR2 SYGVNS. V gave up 10 bases and J gave up 3 bases; unmatched junction bases: 10. CDR3 length: 14 amino acids. Here the CDR3 reads CATTRTGANYEQYF. The DNA of the CDR3 is TGTGCCACCACTCGGACAGGGGCGAACTACGAGCAGTACTTC.

The chain has TRBV15 and TRBJ2-5; TRBD2 matches 12 bases. The length of the CDR3 is 17 residues. The V and J ends lost 1 base and 5 bases, in that order; junction bases with no gene match: 8. The germline V gene has CDR1 LNHNV and CDR2 YYDKDF (reference sequence). The CDR3 region is CATSRGTSGIILETQYF. The CDR3 nucleotides read TGTGCCACCAGCAGAGGGACTAGCGGGATAATTTTGGAGACCCAGTACTTC.

The chain uses TRBV13 and TRBJ2-7, with D hard to call. Per the germline V gene, CDR1 is PRHDT and CDR2 is FYEKMQ (reference sequence). The V and J ends lost 0 bases and 4 bases respectively, with 10 bases between them. The CDR3 totals 14 residues. CDR3 protein: CASSLGGLVYEQYF. CDR3 sequence (DNA): TGTGCCAGCAGCTTAGGCGGCCTAGTGTACGAGCAGTACTTC.

A note on this clone: This sample includes further DNA sequences coding for the same CDR3. CDR3: CASSSGLAGYNEQFF. The CDR3 nucleotides are TGCGCCAGCAGCTCGGGACTAGCGGGATACAATGAGCAGTTCTTC. The chain couples TRBV5-1 to TRBJ2-1; 13 bases are a match to TRBD2. V was clipped by 3 bases and J by 4 bases; unmatched bases: 1. Germline V gene sequence: CDR1 SGHRS, CDR2 YFSETQ. This CDR3 comprises 15 residues.

CDR3 loop: CASSQDFGAPRQPQHF. The CDR3 bases are TGCGCCAGCAGCCAAGATTTTGGGGCCCCCCGGCAGCCCCAGCATTTT. The genes are TRBV4-3 and TRBJ1-5, with D maybe TRBD1 (5 bases). The CDR3 spans 16 residues. V was clipped by 0 bases and J by 7 bases, with 16 bases between them. In germline, CDR1 is LGHNA, CDR2 YSLEER.